A selection of T cell receptor beta chains follows, all from one sample in a study of regulatory T cells in long-lasting Graves disease. TCRdb re-analysed the multiplex PCR reads in MiXCR, keeping a single row per CDR3 protein. In the table there are 550,000 to 600,000 distinct CDR3 sequences, more than 15% of which are singletons. This sample also belongs to another study, concerning T cells in Graves' hyperthyroidism and ophthalmopathy.

The material sequenced was peripheral blood mononuclear cells (PBMCs), taken at new diagnosis, from a patient treated with antithyroid drugs. All receptors derive from a man younger than 30 with Graves disease. Both conserved end residues are part of each CDR3. The D gene is left open where the match is weak. The listing skips clone size in some rows; elsewhere it reads once, few, many or a size class.

V gene	D gene	clone size	J gene	CDR3 protein	CDR3 DNA
TRBV7-6	.	many	TRBJ2-7	CASSEGTPGVYEQYF	TGTGCCAGCAGCGAGGGGACTCCTGGGGTTTACGAGCAGTACTTC
TRBV7-9	.	few	TRBJ2-4	CASGRKGGAKNIQYF	TGTGCCAGCGGCCGAAAGGGTGGGGCCAAAAACATTCAGTACTTC
TRBV7-9	.	few	TRBJ2-7	CASSVTGLVQYF	TGTGCCAGCAGCGTTACAGGGCTCGTGCAGTACTTC
TRBV19	.	.	TRBJ2-7	CASSISDDTYEQYF	TGTGCCAGTAGTATATCGGACGATACCTACGAGCAGTACTTC
TRBV10-3	TRBD2	.	TRBJ2-1	CATIGTSGRANEQFF	TGTGCCACTATCGGGACTAGCGGGAGGGCCAACGAGCAGTTCTTC
TRBV6-5	.	many	TRBJ1-5	CASSYSRGDQPQHF	TGTGCCAGCAGTTACTCGAGAGGAGATCAGCCCCAGCATTTT
TRBV10-3	TRBD1	few	TRBJ2-7	CAISGRTGDSYEQYF	TGTGCCATCAGTGGACGGACAGGGGACTCCTACGAGCAGTACTTC
TRBV7-3	.	.	TRBJ1-1	CASSLKWTEAFF	TGTGCCAGCAGCTTAAAATGGACTGAAGCTTTCTTT
TRBV3-1	TRBD2	.	TRBJ2-1	CASSPTQRGRLYNEQFF	TGTGCCAGCAGCCCTACTCAGCGGGGCCGTTTATACAATGAGCAGTTCTTC
TRBV3-1	TRBD2	many	TRBJ2-1	CASSRQTSGPSYNEQFF	TGTGCCAGCAGCCGCCAGACTAGCGGACCATCCTACAATGAGCAGTTCTTC
TRBV28	TRBD1	.	TRBJ2-4	CASSLNILTGVLAKNIQYF	TGTGCCAGCAGCCTTAATATCCTGACAGGGGTACTAGCCAAAAACATTCAGTACTTC
TRBV7-9	.	once	TRBJ1-6	CASSLVRARGNSPLHF	TGTGCCAGCAGCTTAGTCCGAGCCAGGGGAAATTCACCCCTCCACTTT
TRBV3-1	TRBD1	many	TRBJ1-6	CASSPTGISNSPLHF	TGTGCCAGCAGCCCGACAGGGATCTCGAATTCACCCCTCCACTTT
TRBV29-1	.	.	TRBJ2-3	CSALSRGLYTDTQYF	TGCAGCGCCCTTTCCAGGGGCCTCTACACAGATACGCAGTATTTT
TRBV20-1	.	many	TRBJ2-5	CSARQGPQETQYF	TGCAGTGCTAGACAGGGACCCCAAGAGACCCAGTACTTC
TRBV10-3	TRBD2	.	TRBJ2-3	CAISEASGSDKGTDTQYF	TGTGCCATCAGTGAGGCTAGCGGGAGCGATAAAGGCACAGATACGCAGTATTTT
TRBV20-1	TRBD2	few	TRBJ2-3	CSASNAGDRTDTQYF	TGCAGTGCTAGTAACGCGGGAGACCGCACAGATACGCAGTATTTT
TRBV28	.	many	TRBJ1-1	CASSPTADTEAFF	TGTGCCAGCAGTCCTACGGCGGACACTGAAGCTTTCTTT
TRBV2	.	many	TRBJ2-1	CASSERGVVNYNEQFF	TGTGCCAGCAGTGAAAGGGGGGTAGTGAACTACAATGAGCAGTTCTTC
TRBV27	TRBD2	few	TRBJ2-1	CAPGVAGYNEQFF	TGTGCCCCTGGAGTAGCGGGTTACAATGAGCAGTTCTTC
TRBV27	TRBD2	many	TRBJ2-3	CASSLRRGAGGTDTQYF	TGTGCCAGCAGTTTAAGGCGGGGAGCGGGGGGCACAGATACGCAGTATTTT
TRBV12-3/TRBV12-4	.	many	TRBJ2-3	CASRSLRVTDTQYF	TGTGCCAGCAGATCCCTCAGGGTCACAGATACGCAGTATTTT
TRBV5-1	.	few	TRBJ1-1	CASSLGGTGRPEAFF	TGCGCCAGCAGCTTGGGGGGGACCGGCCGGCCTGAAGCTTTCTTT
TRBV30	.	few	TRBJ1-4	CAWSVKSAPEGEKLFF	TGTGCCTGGAGTGTAAAATCCGCACCGGAGGGTGAAAAACTGTTTTTT
TRBV24-1	TRBD2	many	TRBJ2-7	CATSDPREGLGEQYF	TGTGCCACCAGTGACCCTCGGGAGGGTCTGGGGGAGCAGTACTTC
TRBV6-2/TRBV6-3	TRBD2	many	TRBJ2-7	CASNPGLALYEQYF	TGTGCCAGCAATCCGGGACTAGCGTTGTACGAGCAGTACTTC
TRBV10-1	.	.	TRBJ1-1	CASRGSSGTEAFF	TGCGCCAGCAGAGGATCGTCGGGTACTGAAGCTTTCTTT
TRBV9	.	few	TRBJ1-6	CASSVGGDSYNSPLHF	TGTGCCAGCAGCGTAGGGGGTGACAGCTATAATTCACCCCTCCACTTT
TRBV19	.	.	TRBJ1-6	CASSIDDRGSPLHF	TGTGCCAGTAGTATAGATGACCGGGGATCACCCCTCCACTTT
TRBV7-2	TRBD1	many	TRBJ2-6	CASSVAGGAGANVLTF	TGTGCCAGCAGCGTCGCAGGGGGCGCTGGGGCCAACGTCCTGACTTTC
TRBV10-3	TRBD1	few	TRBJ1-5	CAISESPTGSNQPQHF	TGTGCCATCAGTGAGTCGCCGACAGGGAGCAATCAGCCCCAGCATTTT
TRBV12-3/TRBV12-4	TRBD1	many	TRBJ1-5	CASSLGQGHQPQHF	TGTGCCAGCAGTTTAGGACAGGGCCATCAGCCCCAGCATTTT
TRBV5-4	.	.	TRBJ2-7	CASSLMEFQGDSYF	TGTGCCAGCAGCTTGATGGAATTCCAGGGTGACTCATACTTC
TRBV5-5	.	.	TRBJ2-5	CASIGVSETQYF	TGTGCCAGCATCGGGGTATCAGAGACCCAGTACTTC
TRBV28	.	many	TRBJ2-7	CASSLSRTQQYF	TGTGCCAGCAGTTTAAGCCGGACCCAGCAGTACTTC
TRBV10-3	TRBD1	few	TRBJ1-1	CAISTGTGNTGAFF	TGTGCCATCAGTACCGGGACAGGGAACACTGGAGCTTTCTTT
TRBV30	.	few	TRBJ1-5	CAWSVRGGGNNQPQHF	TGTGCCTGGAGTGTACGCGGGGGCGGTAACAATCAGCCCCAGCATTTT
TRBV6-1	TRBD1	.	TRBJ1-5	CASRLAGGVNQPQHF	TGTGCCAGCAGGCTAGCAGGGGGAGTTAATCAGCCCCAGCATTTT
TRBV27	.	many	TRBJ2-7	CASSFGPNIAYEQYF	TGTGCCAGCAGTTTTGGACCGAACATCGCCTACGAGCAGTACTTC
TRBV20-1	.	few	TRBJ2-1	CSAGDMSYNEQFF	TGCAGTGCTGGCGACATGTCCTACAATGAGCAGTTCTTC
TRBV4-1	.	.	TRBJ2-7	CASSQEKGSGLDSYEQYF	TGCGCCAGCAGCCAAGAGAAGGGGTCCGGGCTGGACTCCTACGAGCAGTACTTC
TRBV7-2	TRBD2	many	TRBJ2-3	CASSRDYADTQYF	TGTGCCAGCAGCAGGGACTACGCAGATACGCAGTATTTT
TRBV9	.	few	TRBJ2-2	CASSVGGHENTGELFF	TGTGCCAGCAGCGTAGGCGGACATGAGAACACCGGGGAGCTGTTTTTT
TRBV7-3	.	few	TRBJ2-1	CASSRPRSRGQFF	TGTGCCAGCAGCCGCCCCCGGTCTAGGGGGCAGTTCTTC
TRBV11-2	TRBD2	few	TRBJ2-5	CASSKHLAGETQYF	TGTGCCAGCAGCAAACACCTAGCGGGAGAGACCCAGTACTTC
TRBV5-1	.	.	TRBJ1-2	CASTSSGAYGYTF	TGCGCCAGCACCAGTTCTGGTGCCTATGGCTACACCTTC
TRBV13	.	.	TRBJ1-3	CASSQGLAELSSGNTIYF	TGTGCCAGCAGCCAGGGTTTAGCGGAATTGTCCTCTGGAAACACCATATATTTT
TRBV7-9	.	many	TRBJ1-1	CASSLGTVTEAFF	TGTGCCAGCAGCTTAGGGACAGTGACTGAAGCTTTCTTT
TRBV12-3/TRBV12-4	.	.	TRBJ1-5	CASSFGNSNQPQHF	TGTGCCAGCAGTTTTGGGAATAGCAATCAGCCCCAGCATTTT
TRBV7-3	TRBD1	many	TRBJ1-1	CASRDRDRGENTEAFF	TGTGCCAGCAGAGACCGGGACAGGGGGGAGAACACTGAAGCTTTCTTT